A single sample is the source of the 3 T cell receptor beta chains below, sequenced in a study of patients and donors after allogeneic stem cell transplantation. One entry per CDR3 protein results from TCRdb running MiXCR on the RT-PCR reads. The sample lists about 24,000 distinct CDR3 sequences; roughly two fifths were seen once. Sequencing was carried out using blood, either unsorted or a sorted T cell fraction (not recorded which). The origin of the receptors is a human donor who was either an allogeneic HSCT recipient or a stem cell or donor lymphocyte infusion donor (not recorded which). It is not recorded whose cells these are; they may come from a transplant donor.

This clonotype has just one count. The rearrangement links TRBV3-1 to TRBJ1-5; TRBD1 matches 9 bases. Germline loops: CDR1 LGHDT, CDR2 YNNKEL (reference sequence). V shed 1 base and J 3 bases; nucleotides not matched to a gene: 4. This CDR3 has 16 residues. The DNA for the CDR3 is TGTGCCAGCAGCCAAGGGGACAGGGTTATCAATCAGCCCCAGCATTTT. Translation gives CASSQGDRVINQPQHF.

This clonotype was observed a few times. V gene TRBV12-3 or TRBV12-4 combines with J gene TRBJ1-6; D remains unclear. The ends were cut back, 3 bases at V and 0 bases at J, with 6 bases in the middle. The CDR3 length is 15 residues. CDR3 bases: TGTGCCAGCAGTTTGGATTCCTCCTATAATTCACCCCTCCACTTT. This gives the protein CASSLDSSYNSPLHF.

V gene TRBV7-8 combines with J gene TRBJ1-1; D remains unclear. Germline V gene sequence: CDR1 SGHVS, CDR2 FQNEAQ. The CDR3 length is 14 residues. Trimming took 6 bases from V and 1 from J, leaving 12 bases between them. CDR3: CASSGEFWNTEAFF. The CDR3 bases are TGTGCCAGCAGTGGAGAGTTTTGGAACACTGAAGCTTTCTTT.